This section outlines one T cell receptor beta chain sequence together with its context. The table lists this clonotype with many counts. No antigen is known for it. Base qualities are not recorded, but no much larger clone differs from it by a single base. This entry belongs to a study of type 1 regulatory T cells (dated by TCRdb to about 2021). Background on the whole study: An in vitro protocol by which a Tr1-enriched, alloantigen-specific CD4 T cell product named T-allo10 was generated was characterized in the study. T-allo10 was being tested clinically in patients with hematological malignancies who were undergoing allogeneic hematopoietic stem cell transplantation. Overall results and qualifications from the work: Compared with non-Tr1 cells, Tr1 cells had a TCR repertoire that was more restricted, a finding the study read as clonal expansion induced by alloantigen.

Sequenced using an Illumina MiSeq. The public reads were quality trimmed at Q25 with fastp and then assembled into clones with MiXCR by TCRdb, keeping productive beta chains. Merged by CDR3 protein, the rows form single entries marked with the most common genes and DNA. The sample table holds approximately 45,000 distinct CDR3 sequences, of which 9.5% to 15% were seen once. The ten largest clones represent over 7.5% of the sample. V gives up 5 bases and J gives up 3 bases, and the segment between their germline ends measures 11 bases. From its cysteine to its phenylalanine, the CDR3 spans 12 amino acids. The CDR3 DNA has 36 bases and is translated from base 1. From a lookup of the germline V gene (reference sequence), CDR1 and CDR2 are DFQATT and SNEGSKA.

The TCR sequence derives from a human donor in good health. Sequencing used cultured non-Tr1 T cells, either the whole culture or a sorted T cell fraction (not recorded which). The sample's cell subset or site label, decoded: non-Tr1 population from the T-allo10 product. The sequence joins TRBV20-1 to TRBJ2-7, and TRBD1 may be the D gene, going by 5 matching bases. The DNA sequence is given as TGCAGTGCTCCCAAAGGGGTCTACGAGCAGTACTTC. The encoded protein is CSAPKGVYEQYF.